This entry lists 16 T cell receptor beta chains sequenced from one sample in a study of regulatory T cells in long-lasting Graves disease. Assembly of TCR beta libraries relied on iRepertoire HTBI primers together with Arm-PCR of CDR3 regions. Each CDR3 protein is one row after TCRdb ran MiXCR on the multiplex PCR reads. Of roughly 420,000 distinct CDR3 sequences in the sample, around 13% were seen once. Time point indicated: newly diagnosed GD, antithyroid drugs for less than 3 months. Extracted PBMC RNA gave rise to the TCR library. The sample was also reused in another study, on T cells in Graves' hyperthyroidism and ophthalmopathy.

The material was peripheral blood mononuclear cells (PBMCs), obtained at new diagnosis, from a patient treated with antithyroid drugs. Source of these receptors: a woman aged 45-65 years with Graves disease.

The CDR3 sequence is CSAPAPLGFYEQYF. The CDR3 nucleotides are TGCAGTGCGCCGGCCCCTCTAGGGTTCTACGAGCAGTACTTC. The chain joins TRBV20-1 to TRBJ2-7; D not certain. Germline V gene lookup returns CDR1 DFQATT and CDR2 SNEGSKA (reference sequence). CDR3 length: 14 amino acids. With 6 bases removed from V and 3 bases from J, the gap between germline ends came to 18 bases.

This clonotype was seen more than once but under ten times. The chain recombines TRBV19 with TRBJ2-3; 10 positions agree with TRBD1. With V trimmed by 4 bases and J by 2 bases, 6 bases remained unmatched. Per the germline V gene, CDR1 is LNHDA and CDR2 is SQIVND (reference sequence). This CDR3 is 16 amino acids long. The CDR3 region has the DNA TGTGCCAGTAGTACCGGGACAGGGGTTACCACAGATACGCAGTATTTT. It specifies CASSTGTGVTTDTQYF.

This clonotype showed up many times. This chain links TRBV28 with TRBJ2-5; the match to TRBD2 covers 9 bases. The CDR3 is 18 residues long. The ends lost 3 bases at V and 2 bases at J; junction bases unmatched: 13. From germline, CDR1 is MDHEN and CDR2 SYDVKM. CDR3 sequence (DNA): TGTGCCAGCAGTTTTTTTGCCGAAGGACTAGCGAAACAAGAGACCCAGTACTTC. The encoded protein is CASSFFAEGLAKQETQYF.

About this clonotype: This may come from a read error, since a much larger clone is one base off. CDR3 in amino acids: CASSLIFREGNHEQYF. CDR3 nucleotides: TGTGCCAGCAGCTTGATCTTTCGGGAGGGCAACCACGAGCAGTACTTC. The V gene is TRBV5-5, the J gene TRBJ2-5, with 8 bases identical to TRBD2. The J call could be wrong; TRBJ2-7 is a better fit for the DNA end. This CDR3 spans 16 amino acids. Germline V gives CDR1 SGHKS, CDR2 YYEKEE (reference sequence).

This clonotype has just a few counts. The CDR3 nucleotides read TGTGCCAGCAGTTTTTTGCAGGGCGATCAGCCCCAGCATTTT. Encoded protein: CASSFLQGDQPQHF. V gene TRBV12-3 or TRBV12-4 combines with J gene TRBJ1-5; D is perhaps TRBD1 (5 bases). With 3 bases removed from V and 5 bases from J, the gap between germline ends came to 11 bases. This CDR3 contains 14 residues.

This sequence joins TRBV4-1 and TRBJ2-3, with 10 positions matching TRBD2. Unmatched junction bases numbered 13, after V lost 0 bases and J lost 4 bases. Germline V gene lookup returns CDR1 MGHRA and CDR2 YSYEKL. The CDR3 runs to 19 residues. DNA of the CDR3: TGCGCCAGCAGCCAAGATTCGGTACTAGCGGGACCCGGGGCAGATACGCAGTATTTT. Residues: CASSQDSVLAGPGADTQYF.

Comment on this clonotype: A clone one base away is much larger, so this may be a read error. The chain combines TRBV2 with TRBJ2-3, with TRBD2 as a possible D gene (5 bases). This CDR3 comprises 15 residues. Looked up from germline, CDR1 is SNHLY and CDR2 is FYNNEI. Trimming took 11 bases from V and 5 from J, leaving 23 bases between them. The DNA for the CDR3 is TGTGCCGCGGGCTGGTCTAGTGGCCGGAGAGATACGCAGTATTTT. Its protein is CAAGWSSGRRDTQYF.

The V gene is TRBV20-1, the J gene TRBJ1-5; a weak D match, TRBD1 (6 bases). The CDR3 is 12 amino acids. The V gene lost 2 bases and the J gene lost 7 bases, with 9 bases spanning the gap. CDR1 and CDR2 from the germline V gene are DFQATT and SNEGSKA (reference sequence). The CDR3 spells CSARQGKQPQHF. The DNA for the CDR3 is TGCAGTGCTAGACAGGGGAAGCAGCCCCAGCATTTT.

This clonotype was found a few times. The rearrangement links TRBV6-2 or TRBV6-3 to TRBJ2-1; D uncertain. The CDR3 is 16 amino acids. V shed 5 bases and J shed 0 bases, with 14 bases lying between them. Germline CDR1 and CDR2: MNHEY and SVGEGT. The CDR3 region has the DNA TGTGCCAGCAGTCCAATCGACTCTAGCTCCTACAATGAGCAGTTCTTC. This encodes CASSPIDSSSYNEQFF.

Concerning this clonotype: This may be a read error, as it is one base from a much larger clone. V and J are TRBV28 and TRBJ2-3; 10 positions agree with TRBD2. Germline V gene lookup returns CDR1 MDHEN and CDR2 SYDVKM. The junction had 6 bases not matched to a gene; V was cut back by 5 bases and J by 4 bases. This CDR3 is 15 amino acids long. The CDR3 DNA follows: TGTGCCAGCAGTCCAAGCGGGAGGGCCGCAGATACGCAGTATTTT. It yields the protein CASSPSGRAADTQYF.

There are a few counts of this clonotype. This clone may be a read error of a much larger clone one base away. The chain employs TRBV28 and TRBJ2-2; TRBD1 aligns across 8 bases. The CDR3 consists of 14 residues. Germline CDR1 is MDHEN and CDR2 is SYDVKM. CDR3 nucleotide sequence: TGTGCCACCAGTCCCAGGGGGCTGGCCGGGGAGCTGTTTTTT. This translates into CATSPRGLAGELFF.

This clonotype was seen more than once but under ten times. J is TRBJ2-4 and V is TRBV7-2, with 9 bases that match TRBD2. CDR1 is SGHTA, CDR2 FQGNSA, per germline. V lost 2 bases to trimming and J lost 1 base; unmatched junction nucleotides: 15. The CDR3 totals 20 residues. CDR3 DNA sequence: TGTGCCAGCAGCTTAATTTCGGGTAGCGGGAGATGGGGGGCCAAAAACATTCAGTACTTC. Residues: CASSLISGSGRWGAKNIQYF.

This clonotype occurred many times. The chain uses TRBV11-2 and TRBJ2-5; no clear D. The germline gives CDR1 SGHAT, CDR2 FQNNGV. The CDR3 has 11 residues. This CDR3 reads CAIRKFQTQYF. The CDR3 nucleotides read TGTGCTATCCGAAAATTCCAGACCCAGTACTTC.

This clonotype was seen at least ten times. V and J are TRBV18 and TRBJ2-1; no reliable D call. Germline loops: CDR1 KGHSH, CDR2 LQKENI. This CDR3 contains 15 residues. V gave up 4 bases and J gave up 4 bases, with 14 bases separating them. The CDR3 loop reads CASSLGEGTYNEQFF. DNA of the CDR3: TGTGCCAGCTCACTCGGTGAAGGAACTTACAATGAGCAGTTCTTC.

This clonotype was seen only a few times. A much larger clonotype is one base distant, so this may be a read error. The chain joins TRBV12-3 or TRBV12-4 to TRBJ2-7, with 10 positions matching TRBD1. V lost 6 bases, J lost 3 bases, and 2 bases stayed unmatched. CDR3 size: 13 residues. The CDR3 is CASSGTGDYEQYF. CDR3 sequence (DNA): TGTGCCAGCAGCGGGACAGGGGACTACGAGCAGTACTTC.

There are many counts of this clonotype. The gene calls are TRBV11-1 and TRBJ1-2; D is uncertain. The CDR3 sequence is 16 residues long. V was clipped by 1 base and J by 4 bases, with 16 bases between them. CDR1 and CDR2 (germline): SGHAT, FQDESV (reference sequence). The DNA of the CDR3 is TGTGCCAGCAGCTTAGGACGAGGACGGCCTAGCTATGGCTACACCTTC. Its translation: CASSLGRGRPSYGYTF.